The clone carrying this T cell receptor beta chain has more than one count but fewer than ten. Its antigen remains unknown. The sample is drawn from a study of cytomegalovirus exposure and HLA in healthy donors. This CDR3 is built from 15 residues. With V trimmed by 4 bases and J by 3 bases, 9 bases remained unmatched. Germline CDR1 MGHRA, CDR2 YSYEKL. Study-wide results and limits: A later analysis by the authors found several of the most significant clusters apparently linked to common viral pathogens.

Primers for the PCR totalled 60 Vbeta and 13 Jbeta. Produced via immunoSEQ multiplex PCR; TCRdb's table is partial and in-frame only. Altogether 150,000 to 200,000 clones are present, around four fifths being singletons, with the ten largest covering about 9.1%. The chain couples TRBV4-1 to TRBJ2-7, with TRBD1 matching 7 bases. This sequence was found in a young man in good health and CMV-seropositive. Sequencing was done on a sample of PBMCs. The CDR3 here is CASSPPPGQNYEQYF. The CDR3 DNA follows: TGCGCCAGCAGCCCCCCCCCGGGACAGAACTACGAGCAGTACTTC.